The 8 T cell receptor beta chains below come from one sample, sequenced in a study of regulatory T cells in long-lasting Graves disease. Library construction for TCR beta used iRepertoire HTBI primers and Arm-PCR of CDR3 regions. TCRdb processed the multiplex PCR reads anew with MiXCR; each CDR3 protein has one entry. The sample records a few hundred thousand distinct CDR3 sequences, 15% to 20% being singletons. Time point here: newly diagnosed GD, antithyroid drugs for less than 3 months. From PBMCs, RNA was extracted and then used to make the TCR library. This sample also appeared in a second study, on T cells in Graves' hyperthyroidism and ophthalmopathy.

The sample consisted of peripheral blood mononuclear cells (PBMCs), taken at new diagnosis, from a patient treated with antithyroid drugs. The receptors originated from a woman in her late teens or twenties with Graves disease.

This clonotype occurred a few times. This rearrangement joins TRBV28 to TRBJ2-2, with 9 bases that match TRBD1. The germline CDR1 and CDR2 sequences are MDHEN and SYDVKM. V gave up 6 bases and J gave up 1 base; unmatched junction bases: 6. This CDR3 has 16 amino acids. DNA of the CDR3: TGTGCCAGCAGCCAACCGGGACAGGGGAACACCGGGGAGCTGTTTTTT. Translating gives CASSQPGQGNTGELFF.

This clonotype showed up just once. The J gene is TRBJ2-1, the V gene TRBV5-4, with 7 bases that match TRBD2. Germline CDR1 SGHNT, CDR2 YYREEE (reference sequence). This CDR3 spans 14 amino acids. V shed 0 bases and J 7 bases; nucleotides not matched to a gene: 4. The CDR3 loop reads CASSLGGLENEQFF. As DNA, the CDR3 is TGTGCCAGCAGCTTGGGCGGACTAGAAAATGAGCAGTTCTTC. Using reference TRBV5-4 and TRBJ2-1 for the parts outside the CDR3, the full variable domain is ETGVTQSPTHLIKTRGQQVTLRCSSQSGHNTVSWYQQALGQGPQFIFQYYREEENGRGNFPPRFSGLQFPNYSSELNVNALELDDSALYLCASSLGGLENEQFFGPGTRLTVL.

This clonotype was seen repeatedly, ten times or more. The V and J genes are TRBV3-1 and TRBJ1-1; D remains ambiguous. The V gene lost 2 bases and the J gene lost 2 bases, with 6 bases spanning the gap. Germline assignment: CDR1 LGHDT and CDR2 YNNKEL (reference sequence). The CDR3 is 13 residues long. CDR3 coding DNA: TGTGCCAGCAGCCAACTTGATAACACTGAAGCTTTCTTT. It is translated as CASSQLDNTEAFF.

This clonotype has only a few counts. This sequence joins TRBV29-1 and TRBJ2-6; possible D gene TRBD2, 5 bases. Trimming pared 0 bases from V and 2 bases from J, leaving 17 bases between. The length of the CDR3 is 18 residues. Germline V gives CDR1 SQVTM, CDR2 ANQGSEA. The CDR3 DNA follows: TGCAGCGTTGAAGAGTTGGGTCGCCCGGGAACTGGGGCCAACGTCCTGACTTTC. Amino acid sequence: CSVEELGRPGTGANVLTF.

This clonotype occurred a few times. The rearrangement links TRBV25-1 to TRBJ1-4, with D possibly matching TRBD1 (6 bases). Germline lookup yields CDR1 MGHDK and CDR2 SYGVNS. The V and J ends lost 4 bases and 7 bases respectively, with 16 bases between them. There are 15 residues in the CDR3. The CDR3 DNA follows: TGTGCCAGCAGTGCTCTCAGGGGAGCGGGTGAAAAACTGTTTTTT. Protein product: CASSALRGAGEKLFF. Based on the CDR3 plus reference TRBV25-1 and TRBJ1-4, the full variable domain is EADIYQTPRYLVIGTGKKITLECSQTMGHDKMYWYQQDPGMELHLIHYSYGVNSTEKGDLSSESTVSRIRTEHFPLTLESARPSHTSQYLCASSALRGAGEKLFFGSGTQLSVL.

The chain carries TRBV7-9 and TRBJ2-2; 8 bases fit TRBD2. Per the germline V gene, CDR1 is SEHNR and CDR2 is FQNEAQ (reference sequence). The V segment lost 3 bases and the J segment 5 bases; nucleotides outside the gene matches: 11. The CDR3 is 17 amino acids. The DNA for the CDR3 is TGTGCCAGCAGCTTCGTCGGGGGGGGGTCCGGAACCGGGGAGCTGTTTTTT. This encodes CASSFVGGGSGTGELFF.

This clonotype has ten or more counts. This sequence joins TRBV24-1 and TRBJ2-1; maybe TRBD1 (5 bases). The tail of the sequence fits TRBJ2-5 better, so the J call may be wrong. This CDR3 contains 15 residues. Germline loops: CDR1 KGHDR, CDR2 SFDVKD. The CDR3 loop reads CATSDRGTFQETQYF. CDR3 bases: TGTGCCACCAGTGATAGGGGAACATTTCAAGAGACCCAGTACTTC.

This clonotype was detected a few times. The rearrangement links TRBV30 to TRBJ1-1; possible D gene TRBD1, 5 bases. CDR3 length: 14 residues. Per the germline V gene, CDR1 is GTSNPN and CDR2 is SVGIG (reference sequence). Trimming cost V 3 bases and J 4 bases, with 15 bases left between them. For the CDR3, the DNA is TGTGCCTGGAGGCCCCCCGGGAGGGGCACTGAAGCTTTCTTT. Residues: CAWRPPGRGTEAFF.